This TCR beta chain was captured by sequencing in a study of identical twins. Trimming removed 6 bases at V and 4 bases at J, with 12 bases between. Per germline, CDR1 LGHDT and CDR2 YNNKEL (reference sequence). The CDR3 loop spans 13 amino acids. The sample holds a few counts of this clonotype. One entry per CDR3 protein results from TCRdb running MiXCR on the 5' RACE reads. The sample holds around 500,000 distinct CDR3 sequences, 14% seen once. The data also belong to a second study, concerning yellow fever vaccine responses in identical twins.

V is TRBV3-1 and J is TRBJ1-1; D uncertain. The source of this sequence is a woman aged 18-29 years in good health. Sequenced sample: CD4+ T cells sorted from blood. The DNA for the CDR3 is TGTGCCAGCAGGTTCGCTGGGGTCACTGAAGCTTTCTTT. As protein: CASRFAGVTEAFF.